Listed below are T cell receptor beta chains from one sample, sequenced in a study of T-cell reconstitution after alpha-beta-depleted transplantation in children. MiXCR, run by TCRdb on the PCR reads, gives a single entry per CDR3 protein. The sample shows some 300,000 distinct CDR3 sequences, approximately 10% of them seen only once. The source was PBMCs from the stem cell graft donor, collected from the stem cell graft. Receptors were obtained from a human donor who donated a stem cell graft to a child with acute lymphoblastic leukemia. Both conserved end residues are part of each CDR3. The order of the fields is J gene, CDR3 length, V gene, D gene, clone size, CDR3 DNA, CDR3 protein. A D gene is named only where the DNA matches it firmly. Clone size is not always given. Where it is, it says once, few, many or a class for expanded clones.

J gene: TRBJ2-1; CDR3 length: 15; V gene: TRBV7-7; D gene: TRBD1; clone size: -; CDR3 DNA: TGTGCTAGCAGCACAGGGACAGGGAACGGCAATGAGCAGTTCTTC; CDR3 protein: CASSTGTGNGNEQFF
J gene: TRBJ1-4; CDR3 length: 15; V gene: TRBV20-1; D gene: TRBD1; clone size: many; CDR3 DNA: TGCAGTGCTAGACAGGGGGCGAGGGGTAATGAAAAACTGTTTTTT; CDR3 protein: CSARQGARGNEKLFF
J gene: TRBJ2-1; CDR3 length: 15; V gene: TRBV20-1; D gene: TRBD2; clone size: -; CDR3 DNA: TGCAGTGCTAGAGATTTGGCGGGAGTGAACAATGAGCAGTTCTTC; CDR3 protein: CSARDLAGVNNEQFF
J gene: TRBJ2-7; CDR3 length: 15; V gene: TRBV13; D gene: -; clone size: -; CDR3 DNA: TGTGCCAGCAGCTTAGAGGAAAGGGACAACTACGAGCAGTACTTC; CDR3 protein: CASSLEERDNYEQYF
J gene: TRBJ1-1; CDR3 length: 16; V gene: TRBV7-9; D gene: TRBD1; clone size: few; CDR3 DNA: TGTGCCAGCAGCTACCGGGACAGGGCAATGAACACTGAAGCTTTCTTT; CDR3 protein: CASSYRDRAMNTEAFF
J gene: TRBJ2-1; CDR3 length: 14; V gene: TRBV6-1; D gene: TRBD2; clone size: -; CDR3 DNA: TGTGCCAGCAGTCTAGCGGAGCTGTACAATGAGCAGTTCTTC; CDR3 protein: CASSLAELYNEQFF
J gene: TRBJ1-2; CDR3 length: 15; V gene: TRBV7-9; D gene: -; clone size: -; CDR3 DNA: TGTGCCAGCAGCTTAGACAGGGCGGCCGGGTATGGCTACACCTTC; CDR3 protein: CASSLDRAAGYGYTF
J gene: TRBJ2-1; CDR3 length: 13; V gene: TRBV7-2; D gene: -; clone size: many; CDR3 DNA: TGTGCCAGCAGCTTACTCCGGTTGAATGAGCAGTTCTTC; CDR3 protein: CASSLLRLNEQFF
J gene: TRBJ2-7; CDR3 length: 15; V gene: TRBV7-2; D gene: -; clone size: -; CDR3 DNA: TGTGCCAGCAGCTCAAGCGGCTTAAAGTCCTACGAGCAGTACTTC; CDR3 protein: CASSSSGLKSYEQYF
J gene: TRBJ2-1; CDR3 length: 15; V gene: TRBV5-1; D gene: TRBD2; clone size: -; CDR3 DNA: TGCGCCAGCAGGTCCGGACTAGCGGTCTACAATGAGCAGTTCTTC; CDR3 protein: CASRSGLAVYNEQFF
J gene: TRBJ2-2; CDR3 length: 14; V gene: TRBV20-1; D gene: -; clone size: many; CDR3 DNA: TGCAGTGCCACCGGACGGAGACTAACCGGGGAGCTGTTTTTT; CDR3 protein: CSATGRRLTGELFF
J gene: TRBJ1-1; CDR3 length: 15; V gene: TRBV12-3/TRBV12-4; D gene: -; clone size: once; CDR3 DNA: TGTGCCAGCAGTTTATCGGCCGACACAAACACTGAAGCTTTCTTT; CDR3 protein: CASSLSADTNTEAFF
J gene: TRBJ1-6; CDR3 length: 15; V gene: TRBV5-6; D gene: -; clone size: -; CDR3 DNA: TGTGCCAGCAGCATCAGACAGCTCCGAAATTCACCCCTCCACTTT; CDR3 protein: CASSIRQLRNSPLHF
J gene: TRBJ2-7; CDR3 length: 17; V gene: TRBV7-6; D gene: -; clone size: -; CDR3 DNA: TGTGCCAGCAGCCCCTCAAGGCGCCAAGGCGGTTCCTACGAGCAGTACTTC; CDR3 protein: CASSPSRRQGGSYEQYF
J gene: TRBJ2-7; CDR3 length: 11; V gene: TRBV6-2/TRBV6-3; D gene: -; clone size: many; CDR3 DNA: TGTGCCAGCAGTAGGAGAGTCGAGCAGTACTTC; CDR3 protein: CASSRRVEQYF
J gene: TRBJ2-7; CDR3 length: 12; V gene: TRBV29-1; D gene: TRBD1; clone size: few; CDR3 DNA: TGCAGCGTCGGGACAGCAAGCTACGAGCAGTACTTC; CDR3 protein: CSVGTASYEQYF